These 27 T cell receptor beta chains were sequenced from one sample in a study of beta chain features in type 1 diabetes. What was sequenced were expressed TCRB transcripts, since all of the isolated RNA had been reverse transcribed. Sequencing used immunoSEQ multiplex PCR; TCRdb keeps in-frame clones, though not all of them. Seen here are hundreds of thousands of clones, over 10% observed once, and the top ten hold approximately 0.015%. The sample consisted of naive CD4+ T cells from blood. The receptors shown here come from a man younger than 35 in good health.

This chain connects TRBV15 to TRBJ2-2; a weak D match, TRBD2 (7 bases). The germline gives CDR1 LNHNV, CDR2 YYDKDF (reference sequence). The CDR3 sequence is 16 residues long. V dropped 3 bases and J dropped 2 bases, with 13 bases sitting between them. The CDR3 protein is CATSRGGTHNTGELFF. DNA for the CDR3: TGTGCCACCAGCAGGGGGGGGACACATAACACCGGGGAGCTGTTTTTT.

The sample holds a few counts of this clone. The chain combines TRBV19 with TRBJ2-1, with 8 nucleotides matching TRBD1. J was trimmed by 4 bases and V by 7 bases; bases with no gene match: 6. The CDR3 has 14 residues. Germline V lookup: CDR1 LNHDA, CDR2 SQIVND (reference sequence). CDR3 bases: TGTGCCAGTACCGAGGACAGGGCGTACAATGAGCAGTTCTTC. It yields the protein CASTEDRAYNEQFF.

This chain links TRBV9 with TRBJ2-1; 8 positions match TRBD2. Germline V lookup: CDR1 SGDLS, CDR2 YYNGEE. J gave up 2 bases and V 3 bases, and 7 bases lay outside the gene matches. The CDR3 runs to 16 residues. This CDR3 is CASSAYGTSPYNEQFF. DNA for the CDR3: TGTGCCAGCAGCGCATACGGGACTAGTCCCTACAATGAGCAGTTCTTC.

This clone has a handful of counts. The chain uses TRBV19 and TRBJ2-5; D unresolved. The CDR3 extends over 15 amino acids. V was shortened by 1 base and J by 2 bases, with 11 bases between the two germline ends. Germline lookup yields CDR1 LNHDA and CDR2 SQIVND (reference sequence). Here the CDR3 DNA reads TGTGCCAGTAGTATAGGTAACGGTATACAAGAGACCCAGTACTTC. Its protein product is CASSIGNGIQETQYF.

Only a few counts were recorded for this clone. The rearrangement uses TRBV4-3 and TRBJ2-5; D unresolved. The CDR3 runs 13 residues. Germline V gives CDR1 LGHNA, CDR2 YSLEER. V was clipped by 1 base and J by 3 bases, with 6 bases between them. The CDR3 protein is CASSQGREETQYF. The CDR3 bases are TGCGCCAGCAGCCAAGGCCGGGAAGAGACCCAGTACTTC.

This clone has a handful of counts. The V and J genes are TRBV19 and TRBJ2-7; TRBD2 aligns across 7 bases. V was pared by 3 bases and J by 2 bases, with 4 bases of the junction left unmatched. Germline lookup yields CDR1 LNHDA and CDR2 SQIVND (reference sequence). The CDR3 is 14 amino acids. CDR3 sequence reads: CASSIREGTYEQYF. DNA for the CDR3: TGTGCCAGTAGTATTAGGGAGGGAACCTACGAGCAGTACTTC.

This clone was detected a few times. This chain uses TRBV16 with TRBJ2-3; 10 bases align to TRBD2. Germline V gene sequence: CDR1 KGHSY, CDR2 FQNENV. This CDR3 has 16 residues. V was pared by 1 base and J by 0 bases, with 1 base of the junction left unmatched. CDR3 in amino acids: CASSQLTSGSTDTQYF. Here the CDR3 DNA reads TGTGCCAGCAGCCAATTGACTAGCGGGAGCACAGATACGCAGTATTTT.

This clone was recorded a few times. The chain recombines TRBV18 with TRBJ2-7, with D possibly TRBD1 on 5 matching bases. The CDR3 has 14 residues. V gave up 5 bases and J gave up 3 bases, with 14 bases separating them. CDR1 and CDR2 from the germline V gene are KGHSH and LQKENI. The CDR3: CASSSIQGNYEQYF. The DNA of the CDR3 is TGTGCCAGCTCATCTATTCAGGGTAACTACGAGCAGTACTTC.

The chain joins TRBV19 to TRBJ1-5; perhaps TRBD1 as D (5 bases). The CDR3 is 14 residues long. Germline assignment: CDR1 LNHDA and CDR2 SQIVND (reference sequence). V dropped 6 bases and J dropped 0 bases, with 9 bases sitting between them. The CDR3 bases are TGTGCCAGTAGCGGGGGGACTAGCAATCAGCCCCAGCATTTT. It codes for CASSGGTSNQPQHF.

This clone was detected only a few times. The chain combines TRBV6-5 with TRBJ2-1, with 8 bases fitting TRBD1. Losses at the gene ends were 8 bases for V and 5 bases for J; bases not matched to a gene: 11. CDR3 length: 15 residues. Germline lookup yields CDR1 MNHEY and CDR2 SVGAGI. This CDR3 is CASSRLGTGDNEQFF. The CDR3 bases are TGTGCCAGCTCCAGACTCGGGACAGGCGACAATGAGCAGTTCTTC.

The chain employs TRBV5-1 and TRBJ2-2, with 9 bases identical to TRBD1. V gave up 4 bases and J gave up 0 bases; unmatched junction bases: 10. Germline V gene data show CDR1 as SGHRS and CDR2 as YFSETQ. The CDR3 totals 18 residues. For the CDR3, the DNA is TGCGCCAGCAGCCCCGGGACAGGGCAACACCCGAACACCGGGGAGCTGTTTTTT. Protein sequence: CASSPGTGQHPNTGELFF.

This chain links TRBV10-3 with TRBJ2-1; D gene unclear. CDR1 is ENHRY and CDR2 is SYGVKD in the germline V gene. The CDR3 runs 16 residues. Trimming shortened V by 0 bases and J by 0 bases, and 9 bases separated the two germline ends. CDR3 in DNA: TGTGCCATCAGTGAGTCCGTGGTGAGCTCCTACAATGAGCAGTTCTTC. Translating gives CAISESVVSSYNEQFF.

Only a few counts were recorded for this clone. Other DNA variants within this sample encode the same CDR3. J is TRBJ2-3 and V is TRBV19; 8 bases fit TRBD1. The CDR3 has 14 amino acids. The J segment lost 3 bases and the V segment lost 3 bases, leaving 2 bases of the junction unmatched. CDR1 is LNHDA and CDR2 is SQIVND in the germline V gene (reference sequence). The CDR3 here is CASSIDRGTDTQYF. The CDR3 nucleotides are TGTGCCAGTAGTATTGACAGGGGAACAGATACGCAGTATTTT.

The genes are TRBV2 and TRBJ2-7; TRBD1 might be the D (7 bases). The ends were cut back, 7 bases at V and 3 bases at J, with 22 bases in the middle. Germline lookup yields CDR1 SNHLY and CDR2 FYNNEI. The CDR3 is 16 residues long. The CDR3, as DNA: TGTGCCAGCATCCCCAGGGGGGCCGCCTTACGCTACGAGCAGTACTTC. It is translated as CASIPRGAALRYEQYF.

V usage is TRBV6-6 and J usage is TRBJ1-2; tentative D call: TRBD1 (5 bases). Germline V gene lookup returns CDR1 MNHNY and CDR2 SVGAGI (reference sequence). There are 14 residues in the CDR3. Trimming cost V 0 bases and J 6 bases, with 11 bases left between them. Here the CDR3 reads CASSYSSQGNGYTF. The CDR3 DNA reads TGTGCCAGCAGTTACTCGAGTCAGGGAAATGGCTACACCTTC.

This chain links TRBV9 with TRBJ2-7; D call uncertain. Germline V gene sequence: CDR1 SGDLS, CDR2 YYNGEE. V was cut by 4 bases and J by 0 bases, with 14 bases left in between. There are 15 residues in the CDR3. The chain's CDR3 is CASSPRQTFSYEQYF. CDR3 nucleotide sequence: TGTGCCAGCAGCCCGAGGCAGACCTTCTCCTACGAGCAGTACTTC.

CDR3 residues: CSGGWSGSFAGELFF. The CDR3 bases are TGCAGCGGGGGTTGGAGTGGGAGCTTCGCCGGGGAGCTGTTTTTT. J is TRBJ2-2 and V is TRBV29-1; D is perhaps TRBD2 (5 bases). Germline V lookup: CDR1 SQVTM, CDR2 ANQGSEA. V lost 7 bases and J lost 6, with 21 bases in between. The CDR3 has 15 amino acids.

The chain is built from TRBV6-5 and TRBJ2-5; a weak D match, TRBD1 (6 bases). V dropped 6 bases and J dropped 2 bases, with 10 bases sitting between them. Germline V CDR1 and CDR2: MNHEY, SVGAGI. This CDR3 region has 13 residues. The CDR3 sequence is CASRMDRQETQYF. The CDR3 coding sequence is TGTGCCAGCAGAATGGACAGACAAGAGACCCAGTACTTC.

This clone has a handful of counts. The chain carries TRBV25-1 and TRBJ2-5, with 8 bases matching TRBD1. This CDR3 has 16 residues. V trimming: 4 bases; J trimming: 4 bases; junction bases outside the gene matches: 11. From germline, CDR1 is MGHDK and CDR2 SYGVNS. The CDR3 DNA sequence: TGTGCCAGCAGTGCAGGTGATTCAGGGGGCGGAGAGACCCAGTACTTC. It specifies CASSAGDSGGGETQYF.

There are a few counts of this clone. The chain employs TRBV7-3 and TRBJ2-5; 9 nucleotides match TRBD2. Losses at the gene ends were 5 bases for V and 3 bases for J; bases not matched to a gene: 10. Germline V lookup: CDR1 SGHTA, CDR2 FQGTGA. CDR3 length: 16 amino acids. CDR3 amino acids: CASSRLGGRAEETQYF. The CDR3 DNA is TGTGCCAGCAGCCGCCTAGGCGGGAGGGCTGAAGAGACCCAGTACTTC.

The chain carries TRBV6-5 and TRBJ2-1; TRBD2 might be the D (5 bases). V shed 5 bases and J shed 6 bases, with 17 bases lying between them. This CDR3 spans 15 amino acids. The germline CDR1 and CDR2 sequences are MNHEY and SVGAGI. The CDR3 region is CASSTRAGGRNEQFF. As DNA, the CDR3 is TGTGCCAGCAGTACGCGGGCGGGCGGCCGCAATGAGCAGTTCTTC.

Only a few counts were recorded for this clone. The CDR3 DNA sequence: TGTGCCAGTAGTGCCCGGGTCAATCAGCCCCAGCATTTT. It codes for CASSARVNQPQHF. The rearrangement joins TRBV19 to TRBJ1-5; D uncertain. The CDR3 is 13 residues long. The germline CDR1 and CDR2 sequences are LNHDA and SQIVND (reference sequence). V was pared by 5 bases and J by 3 bases, with 8 bases between.

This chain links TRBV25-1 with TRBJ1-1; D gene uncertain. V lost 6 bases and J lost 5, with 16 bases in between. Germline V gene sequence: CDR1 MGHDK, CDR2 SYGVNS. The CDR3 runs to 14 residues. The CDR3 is CASSLLSGNTEAFF. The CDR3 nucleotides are TGTGCCAGCAGCCTCCTGTCGGGAAATACTGAAGCTTTCTTT.

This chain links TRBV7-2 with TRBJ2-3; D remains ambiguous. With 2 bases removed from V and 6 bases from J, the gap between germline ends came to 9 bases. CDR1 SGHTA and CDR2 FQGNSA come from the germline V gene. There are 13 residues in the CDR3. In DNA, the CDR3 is TGTGCCAGCAGCTTAACTGTTTCGGATACGCAGTATTTT. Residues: CASSLTVSDTQYF.

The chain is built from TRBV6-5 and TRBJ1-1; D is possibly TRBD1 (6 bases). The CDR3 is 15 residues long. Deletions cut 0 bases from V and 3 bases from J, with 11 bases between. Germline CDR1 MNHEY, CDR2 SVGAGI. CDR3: CASSYSMGADTEAFF. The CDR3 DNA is TGTGCCAGCAGTTACTCAATGGGGGCTGACACTGAAGCTTTCTTT.

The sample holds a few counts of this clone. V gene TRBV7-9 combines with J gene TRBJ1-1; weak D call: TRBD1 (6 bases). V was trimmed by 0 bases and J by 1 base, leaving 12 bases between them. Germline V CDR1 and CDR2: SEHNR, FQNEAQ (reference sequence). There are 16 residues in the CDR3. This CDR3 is CASSLAERTENTEAFF. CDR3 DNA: TGTGCCAGCAGCTTAGCGGAGAGGACAGAGAACACTGAAGCTTTCTTT.

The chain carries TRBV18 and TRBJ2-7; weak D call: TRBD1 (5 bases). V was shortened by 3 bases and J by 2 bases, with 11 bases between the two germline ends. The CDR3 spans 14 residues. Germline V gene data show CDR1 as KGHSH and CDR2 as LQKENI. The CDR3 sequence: CASSPLQGPYEQYF. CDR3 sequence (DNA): TGTGCCAGCTCACCGCTTCAGGGTCCCTACGAGCAGTACTTC.